One and the same sample provided the 18 T cell receptor beta chains below, sequenced in a study of shared clonotypes between healthy human individuals. Profiled with immunoSEQ multiplex PCR; TCRdb holds only in-frame clones, not every one. This sample has about 2.4 million clones, with approximately 93% found just once. The specimen was naive CD4+ T cells from PBMCs. As for subset: CD45RA+ positively selected. These receptors all stem from a man younger than 35 in good health. Some clones in this sample may be carry-over from other donors' samples.

The V and J genes are TRBV30 and TRBJ1-1; perhaps TRBD1 as D (6 bases). V lost 4 bases to trimming and J lost 2 bases, with 17 bases between them. This CDR3 comprises 15 residues. Germline V gives CDR1 GTSNPN, CDR2 SVGIG (reference sequence). CDR3 region: CAWNPSRTENTEAFF. CDR3 bases: TGTGCCTGGAACCCCTCGAGGACAGAAAACACTGAAGCTTTCTTT.

V gene TRBV18 combines with J gene TRBJ1-1, with a weak D call TRBD1 (5 bases). This CDR3 spans 13 amino acids. V lost 3 bases to trimming and J lost 8 bases, with 13 bases between them. Germline CDR1 KGHSH, CDR2 LQKENI. In DNA form, the CDR3 reads TGTGCCAGCTCACCTGGGGCCTTCTCGGAAGCTTTCTTT. Translating gives CASSPGAFSEAFF.

This sequence joins TRBV5-1 and TRBJ1-6, with 8 nucleotides matching TRBD1. The CDR3 loop spans 15 amino acids. Germline CDR1 SGHRS, CDR2 YFSETQ. V lost 1 base to trimming and J lost 10 bases; unmatched junction nucleotides: 7. CDR3 in amino acids: CASSLSGTGLSPLHF. For the CDR3, the DNA is TGCGCCAGCAGCTTGTCCGGGACAGGTCTCTCACCCCTCCACTTT.

The chain couples TRBV28 to TRBJ1-2; the match to TRBD1 covers 11 bases. Per the germline V gene, CDR1 is MDHEN and CDR2 is SYDVKM. The CDR3 runs 15 residues. Trimming cost V 11 bases and J 8 bases; bases outside gene matches: 16. The DNA of the CDR3 is TGTGCCTATCAGGTTGGCGGACAGGGGGCGAAAGGCTACACCTTC. This codes for CAYQVGGQGAKGYTF.

The V gene is TRBV18, the J gene TRBJ1-2, with 12 positions matching TRBD1. CDR1 and CDR2 from the germline V gene are KGHSH and LQKENI. This CDR3 contains 15 residues. The V gene end was trimmed by 3 bases and the J gene end by 4 bases; junction bases not matched to a gene: 3. The CDR3 region is CASSPMGQGAYGYTF. CDR3 coding DNA: TGTGCCAGCTCACCGATGGGACAGGGGGCCTATGGCTACACCTTC.

The chain uses TRBV28 and TRBJ2-1, with a possible D match to TRBD2 (5 bases). The CDR3 spans 14 residues. Germline V CDR1 and CDR2: MDHEN, SYDVKM. The V end was cut by 3 bases, the J end by 4 bases, with 10 bases between. The CDR3 DNA follows: TGTGCCAGCAGTTTCGTTCTAGCATACAATGAGCAGTTCTTC. Translating it yields CASSFVLAYNEQFF.

Concerning this clone: The same CDR3 also results from other DNA sequences found in this sample. The V call is TRBV18, the J call TRBJ1-2, with D possibly matching TRBD1 (6 bases). This CDR3 has 13 residues. Germline CDR1 and CDR2: KGHSH and LQKENI. V dropped 6 bases and J dropped 2 bases, with 10 bases sitting between them. CDR3 nucleotide sequence: TGTGCCAGCTCCCCAGACAGGAACTATGGCTACACCTTC. Its protein product is CASSPDRNYGYTF.

The V gene is TRBV18, the J gene TRBJ2-3; D unclear. Between the trimmed V and J ends, which lost 0 bases and 7 bases, there was a span of 11 bases. Germline loops: CDR1 KGHSH, CDR2 LQKENI. The CDR3 covers 14 residues. The CDR3 region has the DNA TGTGCCAGCTCACCACCGGTTGGTGTGAATACGCAGTATTTT. It codes for CASSPPVGVNTQYF.

The chain has TRBV28 and TRBJ2-2, with 8 nucleotides matching TRBD1. With 1 base clipped from V and 6 bases from J, the junction kept 7 bases outside the gene matches. Germline V lookup: CDR1 MDHEN, CDR2 SYDVKM. This CDR3 region has 16 residues. The CDR3 region has the DNA TGTGCCAGCAGTTTATCAGGACAGGGACACGCCGGGGAGCTGTTTTTT. Protein sequence: CASSLSGQGHAGELFF.

V gene TRBV29-1 combines with J gene TRBJ1-1; D not resolved. With 4 bases removed from V and 11 bases from J, the gap between germline ends came to 14 bases. The germline CDR1 and CDR2 sequences are SQVTM and ANQGSEA. CDR3 size: 11 residues. The DNA for the CDR3 is TGCAGCGTTGTGTCAGGCCTCCTCGCTTTCTTT. Its protein product is CSVVSGLLAFF.

V and J are TRBV28 and TRBJ2-1, with TRBD2 identical over 12 bases. The CDR3 length is 17 residues. J gave up 3 bases and V 3 bases, and 6 bases lay outside the gene matches. Germline assignment: CDR1 MDHEN and CDR2 SYDVKM. The CDR3 sequence is CASSFAMGLAGYNEQFF. CDR3 nucleotides: TGTGCCAGCAGTTTCGCTATGGGACTAGCGGGCTACAATGAGCAGTTCTTC. The full variable domain, rest sourced from reference TRBV28 and TRBJ2-1, is DVKVTQSSRYLVKRTGEKVFLECVQDMDHENMFWYRQDPGLGLRLIYFSYDVKMKEKGDIPEGYSVSREKKERFSLILESASTNQTSMYLCASSFAMGLAGYNEQFFGPGTRLTVL.

Regarding this clone: At the DNA level, this CDR3 is encoded by other sequences in the same sample as well. This chain uses TRBV28 with TRBJ2-7; D is possibly TRBD2 (6 bases). Trimming removed 6 bases from V and 0 bases from J, with 9 bases in between. The CDR3 loop spans 13 amino acids. Germline assignment: CDR1 MDHEN and CDR2 SYDVKM. The CDR3 region is CASRVGGSYEQYF. DNA for the CDR3: TGTGCCAGCAGGGTGGGAGGCTCCTACGAGCAGTACTTC.

The rearrangement uses TRBV29-1 and TRBJ2-1, with D possibly called TRBD1 or TRBD2 (6 bases each). Germline V CDR1 and CDR2: SQVTM, ANQGSEA. The CDR3 extends over 14 amino acids. Trimming left V 1 base short and J 7 bases short, with 14 bases between. The chain's CDR3 is CSVEGPGARNEQFF. The CDR3 DNA reads as TGCAGCGTTGAAGGGCCGGGGGCGAGAAATGAGCAGTTCTTC.

Here the CDR3 reads CASSINGGVAQPQHF. The CDR3 DNA follows: TGTGCCAGTAGTATTAACGGGGGGGTGGCTCAGCCCCAGCATTTT. The V gene is TRBV19, the J gene TRBJ1-5, with D perhaps matching TRBD1 (5 bases). Trimming stripped 3 bases from V and 6 bases from J, with 15 bases between. This CDR3 has 15 residues. The germline gives CDR1 LNHDA, CDR2 SQIVND (reference sequence).

The rearrangement joins TRBV19 to TRBJ2-3; the match to TRBD2 covers 9 bases. V lost 7 bases and J lost 0; bases outside the gene matches: 5. The CDR3 runs to 15 residues. CDR1 LNHDA and CDR2 SQIVND come from the germline V gene (reference sequence). The CDR3 sequence is CASTTTSGSTDTQYF. In DNA form, the CDR3 reads TGTGCCAGTACCACAACTAGCGGGAGCACAGATACGCAGTATTTT. Full variable domain (remainder filled in from reference TRBV19 and TRBJ2-3): DGGITQSPKYLFRKEGQNVTLSCEQNLNHDAMYWYRQDPGQGLRLIYYSQIVNDFQKGDIAEGYSVSREKKESFPLTVTSAQKNPTAFYLCASTTTSGSTDTQYFGPGTRLTVL.

The chain links TRBV29-1 to TRBJ2-5; the D call may be TRBD1 or TRBD2 (5 bases each). Trimming removed 7 bases at V and 4 bases at J, with 13 bases between. This CDR3 contains 12 residues. Germline CDR1 is SQVTM and CDR2 is ANQGSEA. CDR3 sequence reads: CSADGASETQYF. CDR3 nucleotide sequence: TGCAGCGCCGACGGGGCCTCAGAGACCCAGTACTTC. Complete variable domain (other parts from reference TRBV29-1 and TRBJ2-5): SAVISQKPSRDICQRGTSLTIQCQVDSQVTMMFWYRQQPGQSLTLIATANQGSEATYESGFVIDKFPISRPNLTFSTLTVSNMSPEDSSIYLCSADGASETQYFGPGTRLLVL.

Remarks on this clone: Distinct nucleotide sequences in the sample also encode this CDR3. V is TRBV19 and J is TRBJ1-1; 11 bases are a match to TRBD1. The CDR3 spans 14 residues. The V gene end was trimmed by 6 bases and the J gene end by 3 bases; junction bases not matched to a gene: 3. Per the germline V gene, CDR1 is LNHDA and CDR2 is SQIVND (reference sequence). The CDR3, as DNA: TGTGCCAGTAGCCGGACAGGGGGCTACACTGAAGCTTTCTTT. Translated: CASSRTGGYTEAFF.

The V gene is TRBV4-1, the J gene TRBJ2-7, with 9 bases aligning to TRBD1. J gave up 4 bases and V 1 base, and 8 bases lay outside the gene matches. This CDR3 comprises 16 residues. Germline-derived CDR1 and CDR2 are MGHRA and YSYEKL. CDR3 in DNA: TGCGCCAGCAGCCAAGTAACCGGGACAGGGTTATACGAGCAGTACTTC. Protein sequence: CASSQVTGTGLYEQYF.